The present entry profiles one T cell receptor beta chain with its context. Its antigen is undetermined. TCRdb's copy holds only in-frame clones and misses some; the assay was immunoSEQ multiplex PCR. The table lists 70,000 to 95,000 clones, approximately 94% of them singletons, with roughly 2.8% in the top ten. The germline V gene encodes CDR1 MNHEY and CDR2 SMNVEV (reference sequence). V shed 7 bases, J shed 2 bases, and the junction held 16 bases outside the gene matches. The length of the CDR3 is 17 residues. This record comes from a study of OX40 agonist ivuxolimab in advanced cancers. Study in general: The study treated patients with ivuxolimab, an agonistic anti-OX40 (CD134) antibody. Patients receiving dose escalation had hepatocellular carcinoma, melanoma, renal cell or head and neck cancer. Prior checkpoint blockade (anti-PD-1, anti-PD-L1 or anti-CTLA-4) was permitted; under 50% had it.

Points from the study as a whole: Antigen targets of the expanded peripheral T cells went undetermined.

The chain couples TRBV27 to TRBJ1-1; 7 nucleotides align to TRBD1. The sequencing used CD4+ or CD8+ T cells sorted from blood, collected in a trial of the OX40 agonist ivuxolimab. This clonotype originated in an adult with an advanced solid tumor such as melanoma, head and neck, liver or kidney cancer. The CDR3, as DNA: TGTGCCAGCACCCAAACCCTCCGACAGGGACGTAACACTGAAGCTTTCTTT. Encoded protein: CASTQTLRQGRNTEAFF.